What follows are 4 T cell receptor beta chains derived from one specimen sequenced in a study of T cell responses to AZD1222 COVID-19 vaccine. The assay was immunoSEQ multiplex PCR, and TCRdb's table has in-frame clones only and misses some. This table has almost 95,000 clones, 85% appearing once. The sequencing used peripheral blood, collected 28 days after the second AZD1222 dose. The source of these receptors is an adult who received the AZD1222 COVID-19 vaccine.

The rearrangement links TRBV5-1 to TRBJ2-5; 9 bases map to TRBD1. The trim removed 4 bases at V and 1 base at J, leaving 11 bases unmatched. CDR3 size: 17 residues. Per germline, CDR1 SGHRS and CDR2 YFSETQ. Written as DNA, the CDR3 is TGCGCCAGCAGCCCAAAAGGGGGGACAGGGTTCCAAGAGACCCAGTACTTC. This gives the protein CASSPKGGTGFQETQYF.

V usage is TRBV15 and J usage is TRBJ2-7, with 12 positions matching TRBD2. The germline gives CDR1 LNHNV, CDR2 YYDKDF (reference sequence). V lost 0 bases, J lost 7 bases, and 7 bases stayed unmatched. This CDR3 has 16 amino acids. Here the CDR3 reads CATSRDRRLAGAEQYF. CDR3 sequence (DNA): TGTGCCACCAGCAGAGATCGTAGACTAGCGGGAGCTGAGCAGTACTTC. Using reference TRBV15 and TRBJ2-7 for the parts outside the CDR3, the full variable domain is DAMVIQNPRYQVTQFGKPVTLSCSQTLNHNVMYWYQQKSSQAPKLLFHYYDKDFNNEADTPDNFQSRRPNTSFCFLDIRSPGLGDTAMYLCATSRDRRLAGAEQYFGPGTRLTVT.

V usage is TRBV18 and J usage is TRBJ2-2, with 11 bases identical to TRBD2. CDR1 and CDR2 (germline): KGHSH, LQKENI. The V gene end was trimmed by 2 bases and the J gene end by 0 bases; junction bases not matched to a gene: 14. The CDR3 spans 21 residues. The CDR3 loop reads CASSPFRALTSGVTNTGELFF. The CDR3 DNA follows: TGTGCCAGCTCACCATTCCGCGCCTTGACTAGCGGGGTGACGAACACCGGGGAGCTGTTTTTT.

The V and J genes are TRBV30 and TRBJ1-4, with TRBD1 matching over 7 bases. Germline values: CDR1 GTSNPN, CDR2 SVGIG (reference sequence). This CDR3 is built from 13 residues. Trimming took 8 bases from V and 0 from J; bases not matched to a gene: 3. Here the CDR3 reads CAGTAATNEKLFF. CDR3 DNA sequence: TGTGCCGGGACAGCAGCAACTAATGAAAAACTGTTTTTT. The full variable domain, rest sourced from reference TRBV30 and TRBJ1-4, is SQTIHQWPATLVQPVGSPLSLECTVEGTSNPNLYWYRQAAGRGLQLLFYSVGIGQISSEVPQNLSASRPQDRQFILSSKKLLLSDSGFYLCAGTAATNEKLFFGSGTQLSVL.